Listed below are T cell receptor beta chains from one sample, sequenced in a study of blood T cell repertoires in COVID-19. Generated by immunoSEQ multiplex PCR, the TCRdb table keeps only in-frame clones and is missing some. Counted here are roughly 250,000 clones, 85% to 90% occurring once; the ten biggest clones make up around 0.98%. The sample was peripheral blood. The origin of the receptors is a woman aged 35 to 49 who had recovered from COVID-19. Both conserved end residues are part of each CDR3.

V gene: TRBV7-9; CDR3 protein: CASSTRRVNVGNEQFF
V gene: TRBV7-7; CDR3 protein: CASSLGAQPDTGELFF
V gene: TRBV7-9; CDR3 protein: CASGAYSYNEQFF
V gene: TRBV18; CDR3 protein: CASSPTVGTANTEAFF
V gene: TRBV9; CDR3 protein: CASSVGVSGRMQQFF
V gene: TRBV29-1; CDR3 protein: CSVATGETQYF
V gene: TRBV19; CDR3 protein: CASTLMFRGPRGYGYTF
V gene: TRBV6-5; CDR3 protein: CASSRQGLAGNTIYF
V gene: TRBV5-1; CDR3 protein: CASSLMTSESSYNEQFF
V gene: TRBV9; CDR3 protein: CASSPGTRPPYNEQFF
V gene: TRBV7-2; CDR3 protein: CASGVGAGVETQYF
V gene: TRBV18; CDR3 protein: CASSPWTSLDTQYF
V gene: TRBV7-8; CDR3 protein: CASSLVLSVANPSYNEQFF
V gene: TRBV7-9; CDR3 protein: CASSRQETQYF
V gene: TRBV5-1; CDR3 protein: CASSLGQANEQFF
V gene: TRBV12-3/TRBV12-4; CDR3 protein: CANTGPGDTEAFF
V gene: TRBV5-4; CDR3 protein: CASSLRTSGTYNEQFF
V gene: TRBV27; CDR3 protein: CASSLSPVNIQYF
V gene: TRBV5-1; CDR3 protein: CASSYTGLAGANTGELFF
V gene: TRBV10-3; CDR3 protein: CAISESGGTSEAFF
V gene: TRBV5-4; CDR3 protein: CASSPRESSYNEQFF
V gene: TRBV28; CDR3 protein: CASSWAGSNSPLHF
V gene: TRBV7-9; CDR3 protein: CASSLYPLSDGYTF
V gene: TRBV27; CDR3 protein: CASSHGQPTTEAFF
V gene: TRBV14; CDR3 protein: CASSHYNTGTSGTQSYEQYF
V gene: TRBV9; CDR3 protein: CGGQALGYGYTF
V gene: TRBV27; CDR3 protein: CATSRLATNEQFF
V gene: TRBV27; CDR3 protein: CASRGTTLAGELFF
V gene: TRBV16; CDR3 protein: CASSQTRPAANGNTIYF
V gene: TRBV7-2; CDR3 protein: CASSRTGTSGGTQYF
V gene: TRBV27; CDR3 protein: CASSPQHLNYGYTF
V gene: TRBV10-3; CDR3 protein: CAISPRGLNYGYTF
V gene: TRBV6-5; CDR3 protein: CASSSAGLRAFF
V gene: TRBV9; CDR3 protein: CASSASSRGTMVREQFF
V gene: TRBV5-6; CDR3 protein: CASSPDPGLYNEQFF
V gene: TRBV19; CDR3 protein: CASTRGRDSNQPQHF
V gene: TRBV5-4; CDR3 protein: CASSYPGTYGYTF
V gene: TRBV5-1; CDR3 protein: CASSPGTSGETQYF
V gene: TRBV18; CDR3 protein: CASPKTTTGTGGTEAFF
V gene: TRBV9; CDR3 protein: CASSVGWDSPNTEAFF
V gene: TRBV7-9; CDR3 protein: CASSPSLAEAFF
V gene: TRBV10-3; CDR3 protein: CAISDRAYNSPLHF
V gene: TRBV6-2/TRBV6-3; CDR3 protein: CASSRQGARYEQYF